The clone carrying this TCR beta chain came up once. The entry originates in a study of T cell responses to AZD1222 COVID-19 vaccine. The CDR3 is 14 residues long. Trimming took off 6 bases at V and 6 bases at J, with 15 bases between the two ends. Clones were read by immunoSEQ multiplex PCR, and TCRdb kept only the in-frame ones, dropping some. This sample yields under 140,000 clones, of which 70% to 90% are seen a single time; about 3.3% belongs to the top ten. The sequencing used peripheral blood, collected on day 0 of AZD1222 vaccination. This clonotype was obtained from an adult in good health. This rearrangement joins TRBV6-7 to TRBJ2-1, with D perhaps matching TRBD2 (5 bases). TRBV6-7 qualifies as an ORF whose function is uncertain. DNA of the CDR3: TGTGCCAGCAGAGACCCATTAGGAGGCAATGAGCAGTTCTTC. This codes for CASRDPLGGNEQFF.